A single sample gave rise to the 20 T cell receptor beta chains below, sequenced in a study of neurological immune-mediated disorders. Specified time point: technical triplicate 3. TCRdb used MiXCR to reprocess the 5' RACE reads, holding one entry per CDR3 protein. Here the sample spans around 30,000 distinct CDR3 sequences, less than 20% being singletons. The sequencing sample was made of CD4+ T cells from blood. The receptors were sampled from a female donor with HTLV-1-associated myelopathy (HAM/TSP).

This clonotype was detected ten times or more. The chain couples TRBV29-1 to TRBJ1-2, with D uncertain. Deletions cut 6 bases from V and 3 bases from J, with 17 bases between. Germline CDR1 reads SQVTM; CDR2 reads ANQGSEA. The CDR3 is 14 residues long. CDR3 region: CSVAPSYSYYGYTF. The CDR3 nucleotides are TGCAGCGTCGCCCCGAGCTACAGTTACTATGGCTACACCTTC. The full variable domain, rest sourced from reference TRBV29-1 and TRBJ1-2, is SAVISQKPSRDICQRGTSLTIQCQVDSQVTMMFWYRQQPGQSLTLIATANQGSEATYESGFVIDKFPISRPNLTFSTLTVSNMSPEDSSIYLCSVAPSYSYYGYTFGSGTRLTVV.

This clonotype was recorded at least ten times. The V gene is TRBV20-1, the J gene TRBJ2-7, with D possibly being TRBD2 (6 bases). With 6 bases removed from V and 3 bases from J, the gap between germline ends came to 15 bases. Germline CDR1 DFQATT, CDR2 SNEGSKA (reference sequence). This CDR3 has 13 residues. The CDR3 region has the DNA TGCAGTGCAGGGAGGACCCAGCGCTACGAGCAGTACTTC. It encodes CSAGRTQRYEQYF.

In its sample, this clonotype was seen many times. The chain has TRBV20-1 and TRBJ1-5; TRBD1 aligns across 7 bases. CDR3 size: 14 residues. Trimming at V came to 1 base and at J to 2 bases, leaving 2 bases not matched to a gene. Germline values: CDR1 DFQATT, CDR2 SNEGSKA (reference sequence). CDR3 sequence: CSARAQGGNQPQHF. The CDR3 DNA is TGCAGTGCTAGAGCCCAGGGGGGCAATCAGCCCCAGCATTTT.

CDR3 in DNA: TGTGCCAGCAGCCAAGATAAGGACAGGGTACGAGAAAAACTGTTTTTT. It encodes CASSQDKDRVREKLFF. The rearrangement links TRBV4-2 to TRBJ1-4, with TRBD1 identical over 8 bases. The V gene's germline CDR1 is LGHNA and CDR2 YNFKEQ. The CDR3 length is 16 residues. J was trimmed by 8 bases and V by 0 bases; bases with no gene match: 8.

This clonotype has ten or more counts. This chain links TRBV28 with TRBJ2-1; D is unclear. V was shortened by 4 bases and J by 7 bases, with 17 bases between the two germline ends. Germline V CDR1 and CDR2: MDHEN, SYDVKM. The CDR3 consists of 15 residues. The CDR3 is CASSSLGSDGNEQFF. The DNA of the CDR3 is TGTGCCAGCAGTTCCTTAGGGTCGGACGGAAATGAGCAGTTCTTC.

This clonotype was detected ten times or more. V usage is TRBV20-1 and J usage is TRBJ2-7; 11 bases map to TRBD2. CDR3 length equals 15 residues. Unmatched junction bases numbered 4, after V lost 2 bases and J lost 1 base. Germline V gene lookup returns CDR1 DFQATT and CDR2 SNEGSKA (reference sequence). The DNA for the CDR3 is TGCAGTGCTAGACCAACTAGCGGGGGATCCTACGAGCAGTACTTC. Protein: CSARPTSGGSYEQYF.

The V call is TRBV29-1, the J call TRBJ2-1; 10 nucleotides align to TRBD2. The length of the CDR3 is 14 residues. Germline-derived CDR1 and CDR2 are SQVTM and ANQGSEA. J gave up 4 bases and V 7 bases, and 7 bases lay outside the gene matches. The CDR3 reads CSGRSGGSYNEQFF. In DNA form, the CDR3 reads TGCAGCGGGCGTAGCGGGGGGAGTTACAATGAGCAGTTCTTC.

In this sample, this clonotype turned up many times. The chain employs TRBV5-5 and TRBJ2-1, with 12 bases aligning to TRBD1. Losses at the gene ends were 1 base for V and 4 bases for J; bases not matched to a gene: 3. The CDR3 contains 16 residues. Germline-derived CDR1 and CDR2 are SGHKS and YYEKEE (reference sequence). The CDR3 DNA is TGTGCCAGCAGCTTGCGGGGACAGGGGGCTTACAATGAGCAGTTCTTC. Translating gives CASSLRGQGAYNEQFF.

This clonotype was detected many times. The CDR3 DNA follows: TGTGCCAGCAGCTTTTACAATGAGCAGTTCTTC. Its translation is CASSFYNEQFF. The chain couples TRBV7-2 to TRBJ2-1; D gene unclear. In germline, CDR1 is SGHTA, CDR2 FQGNSA. Trimming took 3 bases from V and 4 from J, leaving 1 base between them. The CDR3 has 11 residues. The whole variable domain, filled in from reference TRBV7-2 and TRBJ2-1, reads GAGVSQSPSNKVTEKGKDVELRCDPISGHTALYWYRQSLGQGLEFLIYFQGNSAPDKSGLPSDRFSAERTGGSVSTLTIQRTQQEDSAVYLCASSFYNEQFFGPGTRLTVL.

The chain carries TRBV7-3 and TRBJ2-2; no definite D call. Trimming took 5 bases from V and 7 from J, leaving 14 bases between them. Germline CDR1 reads SGHTA; CDR2 reads FQGTGA. The CDR3 is 14 amino acids. CDR3: CASSLLALNGELFF. DNA for the CDR3: TGTGCCAGCAGCCTCCTTGCCCTCAACGGGGAGCTGTTTTTT.

This clonotype was seen repeatedly, ten times or more. The gene calls are TRBV10-3 and TRBJ1-1, with D possibly TRBD1 on 6 matching bases. V was cut by 7 bases and J by 5 bases, with 14 bases left in between. CDR1 ENHRY and CDR2 SYGVKD come from the germline V gene. This CDR3 contains 13 residues. Written as DNA, the CDR3 is TGTGCCATCATCCGACAGGAGGGGACTGAAGCTTTCTTT. As protein: CAIIRQEGTEAFF.

In this sample, this clonotype turned up many times. The rearrangement links TRBV29-1 to TRBJ2-2; 8 nucleotides match TRBD1. This CDR3 is 17 amino acids long. CDR1 and CDR2 (germline): SQVTM, ANQGSEA. The junction had 16 bases not matched to a gene; V was cut back by 6 bases and J by 4 bases. The CDR3 loop is CSVRMGAGTGTTGELFF. The CDR3 DNA follows: TGCAGCGTCCGAATGGGGGCCGGGACAGGAACCACCGGGGAGCTGTTTTTT.

A note on this clonotype: A much larger clone differs by one base, so this may be a read error. The chain employs TRBV12-2 and TRBJ1-4. TRBV12-2 is classified as a pseudogene. This CDR3 has 15 residues. In DNA, the CDR3 is TGTGCAAGTCTCTTAAACGAGACAACTAATGAAAAACTGTTTTTT. Protein sequence: CASLLNETTNEKLFF.

In this sample, this clonotype turned up many times. J is TRBJ2-3 and V is TRBV20-1; 8 bases map to TRBD2. The CDR3 runs 13 residues. V lost 4 bases to trimming and J lost 4 bases; unmatched junction nucleotides: 4. Germline V CDR1 and CDR2: DFQATT, SNEGSKA (reference sequence). CDR3 DNA: TGCAGTGCTATTAAGACTAGCGCAGATACGCAGTATTTT. Its protein product is CSAIKTSADTQYF.

This clonotype came up many times. The chain uses TRBV6-5 and TRBJ1-5; possibly TRBD1 for D (5 bases). The germline CDR1 and CDR2 sequences are MNHEY and SVGAGI. CDR3 length equals 15 residues. V was shortened by 5 bases and J by 5 bases, with 16 bases between the two germline ends. Here the CDR3 DNA reads TGTGCCAGCAGTGCCTCCCAGGGTTTATATCAGCCCCAGCATTTT. Residues: CASSASQGLYQPQHF.

This clonotype was observed at least ten times. This chain links TRBV28 with TRBJ1-5; D unresolved. There are 15 residues in the CDR3. Between the trimmed V and J ends, which lost 5 bases and 1 base, there was a span of 12 bases. Germline V gives CDR1 MDHEN, CDR2 SYDVKM. The CDR3 spells CASSVRMGSNQPQHF. The CDR3 coding sequence is TGTGCCAGCAGTGTCCGAATGGGGAGCAATCAGCCCCAGCATTTT.

This clonotype was counted many times. The chain combines TRBV16 with TRBJ2-2, with D uncertain. The V gene lost 7 bases and the J gene lost 7 bases, with 16 bases spanning the gap. The germline gives CDR1 KGHSY, CDR2 FQNENV. The CDR3 is 14 residues long. Here the CDR3 DNA reads TGTGCCAGCACCAAATTCGGCGAAAACGGGGAGCTGTTTTTT. As protein: CASTKFGENGELFF.

This clonotype was seen many times. Here the CDR3 DNA reads TGCAGTGCTAGTCGCCCATGGGAGACCCAGTACTTC. It encodes CSASRPWETQYF. V gene TRBV20-1 combines with J gene TRBJ2-5; D is ambiguous. The V gene's germline CDR1 is DFQATT and CDR2 SNEGSKA (reference sequence). The V gene lost 3 bases and the J gene lost 5 bases, with 10 bases spanning the gap. This CDR3 is 12 amino acids long.

This clonotype was counted at least ten times. The chain recombines TRBV4-3 with TRBJ1-3; no firm D call. V was trimmed by 0 bases and J by 6 bases, leaving 6 bases between them. In germline, CDR1 is LGHNA, CDR2 YSLEER. The CDR3 length is 13 residues. CDR3 residues: CASSQETENTIYF. The CDR3 nucleotides are TGCGCCAGCAGCCAAGAGACGGAAAACACCATATATTTT.

This clonotype was recorded many times. The V call is TRBV20-1, the J call TRBJ2-2; possibly TRBD1 for D (6 bases). CDR1 is DFQATT and CDR2 is SNEGSKA in the germline V gene (reference sequence). This CDR3 has 14 amino acids. The V and J ends lost 2 bases and 5 bases respectively, with 12 bases between them. CDR3 in DNA: TGCAGTGCTAGACCAGGGGTAGATACCGGGGAGCTGTTTTTT. Its translation is CSARPGVDTGELFF.